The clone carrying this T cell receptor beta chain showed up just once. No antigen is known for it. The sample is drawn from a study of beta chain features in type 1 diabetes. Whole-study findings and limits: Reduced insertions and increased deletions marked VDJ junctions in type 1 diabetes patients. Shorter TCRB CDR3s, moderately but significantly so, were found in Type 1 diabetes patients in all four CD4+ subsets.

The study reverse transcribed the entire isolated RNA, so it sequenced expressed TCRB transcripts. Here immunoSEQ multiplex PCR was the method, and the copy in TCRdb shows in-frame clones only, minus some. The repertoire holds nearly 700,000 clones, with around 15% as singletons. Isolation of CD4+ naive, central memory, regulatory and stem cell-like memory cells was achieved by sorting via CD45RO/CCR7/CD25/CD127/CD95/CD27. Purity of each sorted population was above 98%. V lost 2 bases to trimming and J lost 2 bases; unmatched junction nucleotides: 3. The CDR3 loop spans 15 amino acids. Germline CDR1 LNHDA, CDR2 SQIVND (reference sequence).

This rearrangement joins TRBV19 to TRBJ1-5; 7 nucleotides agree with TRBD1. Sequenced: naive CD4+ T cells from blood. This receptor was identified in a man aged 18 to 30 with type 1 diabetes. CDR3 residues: CASSITGDRNQPQHF. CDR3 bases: TGTGCCAGTAGTATAACAGGGGACCGCAATCAGCCCCAGCATTTT.